This T cell receptor beta chain was captured by sequencing in a study of shared clonotypes between healthy human individuals (dated by TCRdb to 2020 to 2022). Regarding the research as a whole: A couple of women and a few men aged 18 to 49 years were included in the cohort. For each donor, CD4 naive and CD4 memory were each run on three plates, CD8 naive on two plates, and CD8 memory on one plate. To estimate repertoire size and how much clonotypes are shared between individuals, the study performed deep sequencing of blood TCR repertoires from 4 to 6 healthy adults. To increase sequencing depth and limit assay-specific biases, TCR repertoire library preparation and sequencing were carried out by different laboratories using diverse techniques. Between about 0.9 and 8.9 billion PBMCs per donor were obtained by leukapheresis.

In the case of this clone: No antigen is known for it. No base qualities exist here, and no much larger clone lies one base off it.

General study outcomes and caveats: Pairwise subsampling led to the expectation that sequencing depth would affect the degree of clonotype sharing among donors. Clonotypes shared by all four sorted-subset donors showed higher generation probabilities than non-shared clonotypes. Approximately 5% of naive CD4, 3% to 3.5% of naive CD8, approximately 2.2% of memory CD4, and around 0.4% of memory CD8 clonotypes were shared across several donors. Incomplete sequencing was indicated by rarefaction of sorted-subset datasets, despite the large sequencing depth. Sampling was limited to blood, and TCR repertoires in tissue likely differ from TCR repertoires in blood. Because the study included a small number of donors, the genetic and exposure-history diversity represented was limited. Larger estimated clonotype richness was generally found for naive subsets than for memory subsets.

Based on the germline V gene, the CDR1 and CDR2 sequences are MGHRA and YSYEKL. The CDR3 holds 18 amino acids from the cysteine to the phenylalanine. Here the CDR3 DNA is all that survives: 54 bases in frame from base 1. From V the trimming removes 1 base and from J it removes 2 bases, while the gene matches leave 8 bases of the junction unaccounted for. The donors were healthy, HIV-negative adults with no recently reported acute infections or vaccinations. Every donor was a Caucasian adult residing in Nashville, Tennessee, USA. CD4+ T cells were enriched through magnetic negative selection, after which naive cells were positively selected on CD45RA and the remaining negative fraction served as the memory subset. Blood was collected by leukapheresis, and PBMCs were isolated by Ficoll-Histopaque density gradient centrifugation and then cryopreserved in liquid nitrogen vapor phase. Purity and quantity of every magnetically sorted T cell population were checked by analytical flow cytometry. Each sorted fraction had its genomic DNA isolated and then quantified by UV absorbance on a Nanodrop 2000c.

TCR CDR3 regions were amplified from genomic DNA by multiplex PCR using the deep immunoSEQ assay. Extracted genomic DNA from each cell subset was spread evenly across all wells of several immunoSEQ 96-well plates, with each plate serving as a replicate. For sorted subsets, roughly 200 ng of genomic DNA, equivalent to around 29,000 T cell genomes, went into each replicate PCR. The purified libraries were quantified using a Qubit 3.0 fluorometer, sized with a Bioanalyzer 2100, and then quantified again using the KAPA Library Quantification kit. A separate single-read 150-cycle Illumina NextSeq 550 flow cell was used to sequence each immunoSEQ 96-well plate. Per the source publication's procedure: Because the immunoSEQ output included only junctional sequences and no quality scores, the filtering could not be the same as the filtering used for full-length reads. To assign V/J genes and CDR3, sequences were annotated against IMGT germline references using PyIR, a Python wrapper for IgBLAST v1.9. Reads were removed for weak V/J assignments (E-value above 1e-6), missing CDR3, stop codons, out-of-frame junctions, or ambiguous translated residues. A V3J clonotype was defined by an identical inferred V gene, J gene, and CDR3 amino acid sequence. Percentage overlap between repertoires was calculated by dividing the number of shared unique clonotypes by the size of the smaller repertoire. Richness of each repertoire was evaluated using RTK rarefaction, the Chao1 estimator, and Recon v2.1 estimates of unobserved clonotypes. For all TCRbeta clonotypes obtained by the gDNA method from several donors, generation probabilities were computed with OLGA. TCRdb obtained this table from immuneACCESS and retained in-frame rearrangements with V and J assigned. These tables miss some clones; where compared with another copy, unresolved V genes account for less than half of the shortfall, and the remainder is unexplained. The V and J calls and the clone size are those of that table, but D and trimming were determined from the DNA. The sample profile shows fewer than 2.5 million clones; 90% to 95% of them were found once. The ten largest account for 0.36% of the sample.

The receptor chain draws on TRBV4-1 and TRBJ2-3; TRBD2 agrees with 11 junctional bases. The specimen was naive CD4+ T cells from PBMCs. The cell subset or site label here, explained by the study, means: CD45RA+ positively selected. This clonotype was sampled from a young man in good health. Some clones in this sample may be carry-over from other donors' samples. The DNA sequence is given as TGCGCCAGCAGCCAAGTAACTTCTAGCGGGAGGTACACAGATACGCAGTATTTT. Translation gives CASSQVTSSGRYTDTQYF.